This entry is about one T cell receptor beta chain. Its antigen is unknown. CDR3 size: 12 residues. The V end lost 10 bases, the J end lost 1 base, and 10 bases lay between the germline ends. Germline V gene lookup returns CDR1 SNHLY and CDR2 FYNNEI. This sample is drawn from a study of blood T cells in healthy people across ages. Turning to the study itself: Researchers report that template switching captured about one barcoded beta molecule per two T cells. Study-wide points: Significant beta diversity loss was already apparent by age approximately 38, declining roughly linearly. Investigators viewed diversity estimates from one million T cells as underestimates, the study reported.

The authors ran a second PCR of about 6 to 11 cycles using a sample-barcoded 5' primer and a J-beta primer mix. In TCRdb, the 5' RACE reads were re-called with MiXCR into one record per CDR3 protein. The sample records around 1.5 million distinct CDR3 sequences, approximately 40% being singletons. The TCR originated in a woman aged 18-35 years in good health. Sample: blood. V is TRBV2 and J is TRBJ2-5; no clear D gene. The CDR3 DNA follows: TGTGCCATAGCCAGGCTCCAAGAGACCCAGTACTTC. Encoded protein: CAIARLQETQYF.